These 31 T cell receptor beta chains share one sample of origin, sequenced in a study of blood T cell repertoires in COVID-19. Sequencing used immunoSEQ multiplex PCR; TCRdb keeps in-frame clones, though not all of them. The sample lists about 76,000 clones; 82% were seen once. Sequenced: peripheral blood. The source is a human donor in a cohort sampled during active COVID-19.

The chain is built from TRBV6-1 and TRBJ1-2; D unclear. Germline CDR1 is MNHNS and CDR2 is SASEGT. V was pared by 2 bases and J by 4 bases, with 17 bases between. CDR3 length equals 16 residues. For the CDR3, the DNA is TGTGCCAGCAGTGAAATTAGCAGCCGATCAATCTATGGCTACACCTTC. Its protein product is CASSEISSRSIYGYTF.

The V gene is TRBV6-5, the J gene TRBJ1-2; D is undetermined. Trimming took off 2 bases at V and 3 bases at J, with 10 bases between the two ends. The germline gives CDR1 MNHEY, CDR2 SVGAGI. This CDR3 has 14 residues. The CDR3 here is CASSYAAGYYGYTF. In DNA, the CDR3 is TGTGCCAGCAGTTACGCAGCGGGGTACTATGGCTACACCTTC.

J is TRBJ2-1 and V is TRBV19; TRBD2 is a possible D gene (5 bases). This CDR3 has 15 residues. Germline CDR1 is LNHDA and CDR2 is SQIVND (reference sequence). V lost 5 bases to trimming and J lost 0 bases, with 11 bases between them. The CDR3 sequence: CASSLRRGSYNEQFF. CDR3 coding DNA: TGTGCCAGTAGTCTCCGTCGGGGCTCCTACAATGAGCAGTTCTTC.

The chain couples TRBV6-5 to TRBJ1-2, with TRBD1 identical over 7 bases. Germline lookup yields CDR1 MNHEY and CDR2 SVGAGI. The CDR3 loop spans 14 amino acids. V lost 7 bases to trimming and J lost 1 base; unmatched junction nucleotides: 6. This chain's CDR3 is CASISDRVNYGYTF. Written as DNA, the CDR3 is TGTGCCAGCATCTCCGACAGGGTTAACTATGGCTACACCTTC.

The V and J genes are TRBV3-1 (or the pseudogene TRBV3-2) and TRBJ2-1; TRBD2 might be the D (6 bases). V was shortened by 0 bases and J by 3 bases, with 15 bases between the two germline ends. The CDR3 contains 17 residues. The germline gives CDR1 LGHDT, CDR2 YNNKEL (reference sequence). CDR3 coding DNA: TGTGCCAGCAGCCAAGAACCTGTGGGGGGTAACTACAATGAGCAGTTCTTC. This gives the protein CASSQEPVGGNYNEQFF.

This clone appeared once. The rearrangement links TRBV19 to TRBJ1-2, with TRBD1 matching over 9 bases. Germline V gene sequence: CDR1 LNHDA, CDR2 SQIVND (reference sequence). CDR3 length: 13 residues. With 7 bases clipped from V and 8 bases from J, the junction kept 8 bases outside the gene matches. The CDR3 coding sequence is TGTGCCAGTACCCAACAGGGGGCTGGAGGCTACACCTTC. This gives the protein CASTQQGAGGYTF.

This clone was observed once. The chain joins TRBV5-1 to TRBJ2-3; a weak D match, TRBD1 (7 bases). Trimming pared 6 bases from V and 0 bases from J, leaving 14 bases between. CDR3 length: 15 amino acids. CDR1 and CDR2 from the germline V gene are SGHRS and YFSETQ. The CDR3 spells CASNRAGGSTDTQYF. Here the CDR3 DNA reads TGCGCCAGCAATCGAGCAGGGGGGAGCACAGATACGCAGTATTTT.

J is TRBJ2-1 and V is TRBV7-9; maybe TRBD2 (5 bases). This CDR3 contains 14 residues. CDR1 is SEHNR and CDR2 is FQNEAQ in the germline V gene (reference sequence). The V end lost 2 bases, the J end lost 0 bases, and 5 bases lay between the germline ends. CDR3 protein: CASSLTSSYNEQFF. CDR3 in DNA: TGTGCCAGCAGCTTAACTAGCTCCTACAATGAGCAGTTCTTC.

This chain uses TRBV20-1 with TRBJ1-2, with no clear D. This CDR3 region has 11 residues. Germline assignment: CDR1 DFQATT and CDR2 SNEGSKA (reference sequence). V lost 6 bases to trimming and J lost 7 bases, with 12 bases between them. The CDR3 region has the DNA TGCAGTGCCCTACCAATTGCTGGCTACACCTTC. This codes for CSALPIAGYTF.

This chain uses TRBV19 with TRBJ2-7, with 7 bases that match TRBD1. V was clipped by 6 bases and J by 1 base; unmatched bases: 6. Germline V lookup: CDR1 LNHDA, CDR2 SQIVND (reference sequence). CDR3 length: 14 residues. CDR3 amino acids: CASSSPGQSYEQYF. DNA for the CDR3: TGTGCCAGTAGCTCTCCGGGACAGTCCTACGAGCAGTACTTC.

The chain combines TRBV19 with TRBJ1-4; a weak D match, TRBD1 (6 bases). V lost 5 bases and J lost 4, with 17 bases in between. This CDR3 contains 16 residues. Germline CDR1 reads LNHDA; CDR2 reads SQIVND (reference sequence). CDR3 region: CASSWTDQLLNEKLFF. The CDR3 DNA sequence: TGTGCCAGTAGTTGGACAGACCAACTACTTAATGAAAAACTGTTTTTT.

This chain links TRBV21-1 with TRBJ2-7; TRBD1, as called in the table, went unchecked against the DNA. TRBV21-1 represents a pseudogene. The length of the CDR3 is 16 residues. The chain's CDR3 is CASSLPTRGQGAKQYF. The CDR3 DNA is TGTGCCAGCAGCCTACCCACCCGGGGACAGGGGGCGAAGCAGTACTTC.

V gene TRBV7-2 combines with J gene TRBJ2-7; TRBD2 agrees at 10 bases. Germline CDR1 SGHTA, CDR2 FQGNSA. This CDR3 has 15 amino acids. V gave up 1 base and J gave up 5 bases; unmatched junction bases: 5. The CDR3 region is CASSLVAGGSHEQYF. CDR3 sequence (DNA): TGTGCCAGCAGCTTAGTAGCGGGGGGTTCCCACGAGCAGTACTTC.

The chain links TRBV5-1 to TRBJ2-3, with 8 bases aligning to TRBD2. This CDR3 has 15 amino acids. Trimming removed 1 base from V and 6 bases from J; junction bases left unmatched: 7. In germline, CDR1 is SGHRS, CDR2 YFSETQ. The CDR3 DNA reads TGCGCCAGCAGCTTGAACGGGGGGGTGCTCGATACGCAGTATTTT. Translated, it gives CASSLNGGVLDTQYF.

This chain links TRBV23-1 with TRBJ2-6; 9 bases line up with TRBD1. TRBV23-1 is an ORF; its function is uncertain. The CDR3 length is 17 residues. The junction had 9 bases not matched to a gene; V was cut back by 5 bases and J by 4 bases. CDR3 loop: CASSAPGTGSGANVLTF. For the CDR3, the DNA is TGCGCCAGCAGTGCTCCCGGGACAGGGAGCGGGGCCAACGTCCTGACTTTC.

The chain links TRBV14 to TRBJ2-3, with TRBD2 matching 7 bases. J gave up 2 bases and V 1 base, and 9 bases lay outside the gene matches. The germline V gene encodes CDR1 SGHDN and CDR2 FVKESK. This CDR3 has 17 residues. CDR3 DNA: TGTGCCAGCAGCCAAGTGGTTCCGGGACTAAACACAGATACGCAGTATTTT. Translating it yields CASSQVVPGLNTDTQYF.

This chain links TRBV10-3 with TRBJ1-2; D perhaps matches TRBD1 (5 bases). V dropped 5 bases and J dropped 4 bases, with 17 bases sitting between them. Per germline, CDR1 ENHRY and CDR2 SYGVKD. The CDR3 totals 15 residues. The CDR3 DNA is TGTGCCATCAGTCCCCTCCGACAGACAGTCTATGGCTACACCTTC. Protein: CAISPLRQTVYGYTF.

The genes are TRBV7-2 and TRBJ2-5; 7 bases fit TRBD2. Germline lookup yields CDR1 SGHTA and CDR2 FQGNSA. V lost 5 bases to trimming and J lost 2 bases; unmatched junction nucleotides: 5. The length of the CDR3 is 14 residues. Here the CDR3 DNA reads TGTGCCAGCAGCAAGACTAGCATTCAAGAGACCCAGTACTTC. Protein product: CASSKTSIQETQYF.

J is TRBJ2-3 and V is TRBV24-1, with 8 bases matching TRBD2. Germline CDR1 is KGHDR and CDR2 is SFDVKD. This CDR3 is built from 14 residues. With 5 bases clipped from V and 2 bases from J, the junction kept 2 bases outside the gene matches. CDR3: CATSGGGNTDTQYF. DNA for the CDR3: TGTGCCACCAGTGGCGGGGGGAACACAGATACGCAGTATTTT.

The chain is built from TRBV19 and TRBJ1-5; D remains unclear. Per the germline V gene, CDR1 is LNHDA and CDR2 is SQIVND (reference sequence). The CDR3 loop spans 11 amino acids. Trimming took 6 bases from V and 11 from J, leaving 11 bases between them. Here the CDR3 DNA reads TGTGCCAGTAGCCCGGGAATAGCCCAGCATTTT. Protein: CASSPGIAQHF.

The gene calls are TRBV5-5 and TRBJ1-1, with D possibly TRBD1 on 6 matching bases. Trimming left V 1 base short and J 0 bases short, with 7 bases between. The germline V gene has CDR1 SGHKS and CDR2 YYEKEE (reference sequence). The CDR3 spans 14 residues. CDR3 in amino acids: CASSLWTVNTEAFF. Written as DNA, the CDR3 is TGTGCCAGCAGCTTGTGGACAGTGAACACTGAAGCTTTCTTT.

The rearrangement uses TRBV4-1 and TRBJ1-5, with 7 bases aligning to TRBD1. V was clipped by 4 bases and J by 6 bases; unmatched bases: 6. This CDR3 comprises 14 residues. CDR1 is MGHRA, CDR2 YSYEKL, per germline. This CDR3 is CASSRDSRGQPQHF. The CDR3 DNA sequence: TGCGCCAGCAGCCGGGACAGCCGCGGTCAGCCCCAGCATTTT.

This clone came up a few times. The chain carries TRBV7-3 and TRBJ1-1, with 7 positions matching TRBD1. This CDR3 comprises 14 residues. J gave up 3 bases and V 3 bases, and 4 bases lay outside the gene matches. CDR1 and CDR2 (germline): SGHTA, FQGTGA. The CDR3 bases are TGTGCCAGCAGCTTCGGGACAGCCTACACTGAAGCTTTCTTT. It is translated as CASSFGTAYTEAFF.

This clone was observed once. V and J are TRBV5-1 and TRBJ2-3; TRBD1 matches at 7 bases. V shed 6 bases, J shed 2 bases, and the junction held 6 bases outside the gene matches. This CDR3 is 14 amino acids long. From germline, CDR1 is SGHRS and CDR2 YFSETQ. CDR3 in amino acids: CASNLGTVTDTQYF. The CDR3 DNA sequence: TGCGCCAGCAATTTAGGGACAGTCACAGATACGCAGTATTTT.

This clone was counted a few times. The V call is TRBV18, the J call TRBJ2-7; TRBD2 matches at 8 bases. Germline V gene data show CDR1 as KGHSH and CDR2 as LQKENI. The CDR3 is 13 residues long. V was clipped by 2 bases and J by 5 bases; unmatched bases: 2. The CDR3 region has the DNA TGTGCCAGCTCACCAGGGACTAGTAACGAGCAGTACTTC. It codes for CASSPGTSNEQYF.

The rearrangement uses TRBV7-3 and TRBJ1-1; 7 bases map to TRBD1. Germline CDR1 reads SGHTA; CDR2 reads FQGTGA. The CDR3 is made up of 14 amino acids. The V segment lost 5 bases and the J segment 3 bases; nucleotides outside the gene matches: 6. The CDR3, as DNA: TGTGCCAGCAGCGCTGACAGGGCCGACACTGAAGCTTTCTTT. This encodes CASSADRADTEAFF.

This clone appeared a single time. The CDR3 loop is CASSPSTGPSTDTQYF. In DNA form, the CDR3 reads TGTGCCAGCAGCCCCTCGACAGGGCCCAGCACAGATACGCAGTATTTT. The chain uses TRBV6-6 and TRBJ2-3; 7 nucleotides line up with TRBD1. The CDR3 runs 16 residues. Germline V gene lookup returns CDR1 MNHNY and CDR2 SVGAGI (reference sequence). V dropped 6 bases and J dropped 0; count of bases not matched to a gene: 9.

This rearrangement joins TRBV7-3 to TRBJ2-1; 11 nucleotides match TRBD2. V lost 4 bases to trimming and J lost 8 bases; unmatched junction nucleotides: 10. The CDR3 covers 16 residues. The germline V gene has CDR1 SGHTA and CDR2 FQGTGA. CDR3 bases: TGTGCCAGCAGCTGGGAGACTAGCGGGGCAGGGTATGAGCAGTTCTTC. Protein sequence: CASSWETSGAGYEQFF.

Comments on this clone: The germline gene is not matched at one end of the junction; a read error may be the cause. V gene TRBV27 combines with J gene TRBJ2-2; D is unclear. This CDR3 is built from 13 residues. Looked up from germline, CDR1 is MNHEY and CDR2 is SMNVEV (reference sequence). The CDR3 DNA sequence: TGTGCCAGCAGTTTATTTAGCACCCGGGAGCTGTTTTTT. Protein sequence: CASSLFSTRELFF.

This clone showed up just once. V is TRBV11-2 and J is TRBJ1-4; TRBD1 matches 8 bases. This CDR3 has 14 residues. V was pared by 3 bases and J by 8 bases, with 5 bases of the junction left unmatched. Germline lookup yields CDR1 SGHAT and CDR2 FQNNGV. CDR3 nucleotides: TGTGCCAGCAGCTTTTCCGGGACAGGAGAAAAACTGTTTTTT. Its protein product is CASSFSGTGEKLFF.

This chain connects TRBV6-5 to TRBJ2-1; TRBD1 might be the D (5 bases). There are 13 residues in the CDR3. V dropped 5 bases and J dropped 7 bases, with 12 bases sitting between them. The germline CDR1 and CDR2 sequences are MNHEY and SVGAGI. The CDR3 DNA sequence: TGTGCCAGCAGTAGCTCAGGGCATAATGAGCAGTTCTTC. Encoded protein: CASSSSGHNEQFF.